This TCR beta chain was profiled in a study of PD-L1 blockade in urothelial cancer. Method: immunoSEQ multiplex PCR; TCRdb's copy keeps in-frame clones and lacks some. Of around 110,000 clones listed, roughly 91% are singletons. V lost 7 bases and J lost 3, with 7 bases in between. CDR3 length equals 12 residues. Looked up from germline, CDR1 is SGHTA and CDR2 is FQGNSA. Noted time point: peripheral blood 6 weeks after treatment start. The chain employs TRBV7-2 and TRBJ1-5; no clear D. The material was PBMCs, obtained around atezolizumab (anti-PD-L1) treatment. The sequence was obtained from a man in his sixties with urothelial cancer. The CDR3 sequence is CASTTLNQPQHF. CDR3 bases: TGTGCCAGCACCACTCTCAATCAGCCCCAGCATTTT.